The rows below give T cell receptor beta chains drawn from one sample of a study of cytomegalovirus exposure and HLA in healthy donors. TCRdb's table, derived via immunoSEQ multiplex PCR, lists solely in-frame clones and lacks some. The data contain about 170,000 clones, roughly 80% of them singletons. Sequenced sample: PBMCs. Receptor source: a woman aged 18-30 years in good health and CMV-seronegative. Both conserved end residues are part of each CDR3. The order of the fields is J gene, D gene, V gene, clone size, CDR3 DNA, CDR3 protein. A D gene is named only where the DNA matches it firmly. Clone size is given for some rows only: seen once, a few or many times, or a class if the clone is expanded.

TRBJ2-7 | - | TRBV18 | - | TGTGCCAGCTCATCCCAGGGAGGCTACGAGCAGTACTTC | CASSSQGGYEQYF
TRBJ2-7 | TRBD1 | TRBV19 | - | TGTGCCAGTAGTAAGCAGGGGGCCTACGAGCAGTACTTC | CASSKQGAYEQYF
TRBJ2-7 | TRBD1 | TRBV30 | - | TGTGCCTGGAGGTACCGCAGGGGGCATCGCGAGCAGTACTTC | CAWRYRRGHREQYF
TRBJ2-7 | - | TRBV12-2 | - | TGTGCAAGTCGCTTATCTGTGGCTAGCTCCTCCTACGAGCAGTACTTC | CASRLSVASSSYEQYF
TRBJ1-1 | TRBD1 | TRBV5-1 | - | TGCGCCAGCAGCACTGGCGGACAGGGGGCGTCTAACACTGAAGCTTTCTTT | CASSTGGQGASNTEAFF
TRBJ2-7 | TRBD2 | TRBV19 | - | TGTGCCAGTAGAACTAGCGCTGCCTCCTACGAGCAGTACTTC | CASRTSAASYEQYF
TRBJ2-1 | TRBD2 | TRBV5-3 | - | TGTGCCACCTCAGGAGGACTAGCGGGAAGCTTCTCCTACAATGAGCAGTTCTTC | CATSGGLAGSFSYNEQFF
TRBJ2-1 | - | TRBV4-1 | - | TGCGCCAGCAGCCATATGGAGGGCACCAATGAGCAGTTCTTC | CASSHMEGTNEQFF
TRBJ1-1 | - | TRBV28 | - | TGTGCCAGCAGTTTATCAGGGGCGAACACTGAAGCTTTCTTT | CASSLSGANTEAFF
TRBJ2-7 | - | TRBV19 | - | TGTGCCAGTAGTACCCAGGGGGGAGAGGGTAAAACCTACGAGCAGTACTTC | CASSTQGGEGKTYEQYF
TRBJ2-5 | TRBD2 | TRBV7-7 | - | TGTGCTAGCAGCTTAACTGGTGCGGGAGGGCAGTACTTC | CASSLTGAGGQYF
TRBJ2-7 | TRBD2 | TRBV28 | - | TGTGCCAGCAGTTTCGCTAGCGGGGATAACTCCTACGAGCAGTACTTC | CASSFASGDNSYEQYF
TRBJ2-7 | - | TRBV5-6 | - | TGTGCCAGCAGCTTCCAGGCTTCCTACGAGCAGTACTTC | CASSFQASYEQYF
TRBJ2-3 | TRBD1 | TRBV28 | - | TGTGCCAGCAGTGCCCTACAGGGGGCAGGAGCAGATACGCAGTATTTT | CASSALQGAGADTQYF
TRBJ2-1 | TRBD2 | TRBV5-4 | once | TGTGCCAGCAGCTTCCTAGCGGGAGGGCCATTAGATGAGCAGTTCTTC | CASSFLAGGPLDEQFF
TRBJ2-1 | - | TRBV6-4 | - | TGTGCCAGCAGTGTCGGACGGGAGAGCAATGAGCAGTTCTTC | CASSVGRESNEQFF
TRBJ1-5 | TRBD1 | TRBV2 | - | TGTGCCAGCCGGAACAGGGGGCAGCCCCAGCATTTT | CASRNRGQPQHF
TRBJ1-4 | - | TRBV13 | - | TGTGCCAGCAGCTTAAAGGGAGGGGCCGGCGCCGATAATGAAAAACTGTTTTTT | CASSLKGGAGADNEKLFF
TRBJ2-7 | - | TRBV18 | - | TGTGCCAGCTCACCGCCCGAGGGTGGACGCCTTGGCGAGCAGTACTTC | CASSPPEGGRLGEQYF
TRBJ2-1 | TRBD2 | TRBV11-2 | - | TGTGCCAGCAGCTCCTCCTTCAAACTAGCGGGAACGGAGAATGAGCAGTTCTTC | CASSSSFKLAGTENEQFF
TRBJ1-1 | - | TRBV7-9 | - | TGTGCCAGCAGCCTCAGCGGGGCGGAAGCTTTCTTT | CASSLSGAEAFF
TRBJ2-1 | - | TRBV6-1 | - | TGTGCCAGCTTAGGGGGAAGCATATCAGTCAATGAGCAGTTCTTC | CASLGGSISVNEQFF
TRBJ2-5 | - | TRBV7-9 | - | TGTTCCAGCAGCTTAGAGTCTAGATGGGAGACCCAGTACTTC | CSSSLESRWETQYF
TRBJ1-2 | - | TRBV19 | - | TGTGCCAGTAGTATAGGCGGGGCGCCCCTCTATGGCTACACCTTC | CASSIGGAPLYGYTF
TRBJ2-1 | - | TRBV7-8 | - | TGTGCCAGCAGCTTAGGCGGCACTGGAGGAAATGAGCAGTTCTTC | CASSLGGTGGNEQFF
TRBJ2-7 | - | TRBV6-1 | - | TGTGCCAGCAGACTCTATGACTCCTACGAGCAGTACTTC | CASRLYDSYEQYF
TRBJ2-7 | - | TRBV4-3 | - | TGCGCCAGCAGCCAAGACTGGTCGGGAACCAACGAGCAGTACTTC | CASSQDWSGTNEQYF
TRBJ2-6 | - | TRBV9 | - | TGTGCCAGCAGCTTGAGCTCTGGGGCCAACGTCCTGACTTTC | CASSLSSGANVLTF
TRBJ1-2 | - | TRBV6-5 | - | TGTGCCAGCAGTTACTCGGAAGGAGGTGGCTACACCTTC | CASSYSEGGGYTF
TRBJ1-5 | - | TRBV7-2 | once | TGTGCCAGCAGCCCAAGGACAGTCAATCAGCCCCAGCATTTT | CASSPRTVNQPQHF
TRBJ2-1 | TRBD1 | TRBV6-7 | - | TGTGCCAGCAGTTTCATCGAACGCCCCAGGGGACAGGGGGGCAATGAGCAGTTCTTC | CASSFIERPRGQGGNEQFF
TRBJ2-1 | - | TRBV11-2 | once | TGTGCCAGCAGCTCCTTCGGCGGAGCCCTCAATGAGCAGTTCTTC | CASSSFGGALNEQFF
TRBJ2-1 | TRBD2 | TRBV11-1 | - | TGTGCCAGCAGGGTGGGACTAGCGGGAGGTAGCTCCTACAATGAGCAGTTCTTC | CASRVGLAGGSSYNEQFF
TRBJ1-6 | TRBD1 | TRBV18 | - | TGTGCCAGCTCACAGTATGGCGGGACAGGGCTTTCACCCCTCCACTTT | CASSQYGGTGLSPLHF
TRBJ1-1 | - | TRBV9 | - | TGTGCCAGCAGCCCCGGGGTCTCGGGGTTGAACACTGAAGCTTTCTTT | CASSPGVSGLNTEAFF
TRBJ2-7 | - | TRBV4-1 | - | TGCGCCAGCAGCCAGGGTCTAGCCGGGTTCTACTACGAGCAGTACTTC | CASSQGLAGFYYEQYF
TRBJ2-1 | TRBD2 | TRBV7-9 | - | TGTGCCAGCAGCCCCCGCGGGACTAGCGGGAGGGGTGGGTACAATGAGCAGTTCTTC | CASSPRGTSGRGGYNEQFF
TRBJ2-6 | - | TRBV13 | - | TGTGCCAGCCGAGCAGCCGCGGGACGGACCGCATCTGGGGCCAACGTCCTGACTTTC | CASRAAAGRTASGANVLTF
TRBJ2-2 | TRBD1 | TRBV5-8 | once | TGTGCCAGCAGCTTCTGGGACAGGGACACCGGGGAGCTGTTTTTT | CASSFWDRDTGELFF
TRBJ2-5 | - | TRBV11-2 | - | TGTGCCAGCAGCCATGGGGGGAGTGAGACCCAGTACTTC | CASSHGGSETQYF
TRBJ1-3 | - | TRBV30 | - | TGTGCCTGGAGTATAAGGGGCTCTGGAAACACCATATATTTT | CAWSIRGSGNTIYF
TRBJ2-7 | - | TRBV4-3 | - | TGCGCCAGCAGCCAAGATCAAGGGGACTTCTACGAGCAGTACTTC | CASSQDQGDFYEQYF
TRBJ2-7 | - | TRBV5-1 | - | TGCGCCAGCAGCTTTTCAGGAAGTCCCTACGAGCAGTACTTC | CASSFSGSPYEQYF
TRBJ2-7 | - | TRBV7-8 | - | TGTGCCAGCAGCTTAGCAATGGGAGGTAGCTCCTACGAGCAGTACTTC | CASSLAMGGSSYEQYF
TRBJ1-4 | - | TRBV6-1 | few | TGTGCCAGCAGTGCAACAGCGGCAACTAATGAAAAACTGTTTTTT | CASSATAATNEKLFF
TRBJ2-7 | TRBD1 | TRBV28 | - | TGTGCCAGCAGTTTCCCAGGGGGCAGCTCCTACGAGCAGTACTTC | CASSFPGGSSYEQYF
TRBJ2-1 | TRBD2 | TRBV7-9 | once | TGTGCCAGCAGCTTTGGGACTATGAGGAAGAACAATGAGCAGTTCTTC | CASSFGTMRKNNEQFF
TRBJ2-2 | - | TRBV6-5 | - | TGTGCCAGCAGTTTTCAGCGAATCCTGTCGGCGGAGGAGCTGTTTTTT | CASSFQRILSAEELFF
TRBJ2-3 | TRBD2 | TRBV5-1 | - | TGCGCCAGTGACCGTACGCGGGAGCTGCCAGATACGCAGTATTTT | CASDRTRELPDTQYF
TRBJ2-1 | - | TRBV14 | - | TGTGCCAGCAGCCACTCAGAACAGGGAGTTGAGCAGTTCTTC | CASSHSEQGVEQFF
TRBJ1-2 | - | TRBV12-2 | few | TGTGCAAGTCGCTTAGCGGGCCGTACGGGGGGTCTTGGCTATGGCTACACCTTC | CASRLAGRTGGLGYGYTF
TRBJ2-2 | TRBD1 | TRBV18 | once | TGTGCCAGCTCATCTGGGGACAGCGGGGAGCTGTTTTTT | CASSSGDSGELFF
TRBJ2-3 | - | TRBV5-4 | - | TGTGCCAGCAGACTGGGGGGCGGGAGAATGCTAGATACGCAGTATTTT | CASRLGGGRMLDTQYF
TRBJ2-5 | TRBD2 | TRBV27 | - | TGTGCCAGCAGTCGGTTACAGAGCGGGAGATGGATGGAGACCCAGTACTTC | CASSRLQSGRWMETQYF